The T cell receptor beta chain under discussion was sequenced for a study of T cell clones after liver transplantation. Study-wide background: Draws occurred before transplant, before withdrawal, and after complete or failed withdrawal. Findings and limits, study-wide: These preliminary findings come from unstandardized post-transplant sampling times.

As regards this clone: As yet, its antigen is unknown. The sample holds other DNA sequences that translate to the same CDR3.

Profiled with immunoSEQ multiplex PCR; TCRdb holds only in-frame clones, not every one. There are fewer than 85,000 clones in the sample; less than 85% occur only once, and approximately 2.8% lies in the top ten. Germline CDR1 and CDR2: SGHRS and YFSETQ. V was clipped by 0 bases and J by 0 bases, with 3 bases between them. CDR3 length equals 13 residues. The receptor was isolated from a human patient who received a liver transplant. The graft donor may have contributed some T cells. The chain uses TRBV5-1 and TRBJ1-1; D gene uncertain. The source material was CD4+ T cells from blood, sampled at the 22-month timepoint. Written as DNA, the CDR3 is TGCGCCAGCAGCTTGGAGTTGAACACTGAAGCTTTCTTT. Translating it yields CASSLELNTEAFF.